The 27 T cell receptor beta chains listed next were all sequenced from one sample in a study of immune evolution from preneoplasia to lung adenocarcinoma. TCRdb's copy holds only in-frame clones and misses some; the assay was immunoSEQ multiplex PCR. This table holds approximately 10,000 clones, around nine tenths found once. The specimen was FFPE invasive lung adenocarcinoma tissue. The receptor set was obtained from a person between 65 and 79 years old with invasive lung adenocarcinoma. Some clones in this sample may be carry-over from other donors' samples.

This chain connects TRBV5-4 to TRBJ1-1, with D hard to call. The germline V and J ends were trimmed by 0 bases and 3 bases, with 9 bases remaining between them. Germline CDR1 is SGHNT and CDR2 is YYREEE (reference sequence). The CDR3 loop spans 14 amino acids. This CDR3 reads CASSLASKDTEAFF. In DNA form, the CDR3 reads TGTGCCAGCAGCTTGGCTAGTAAGGACACTGAAGCTTTCTTT.

The chain employs TRBV4-1 and TRBJ2-7; unclear D gene. With 0 bases removed from V and 7 bases from J, the gap between germline ends came to 10 bases. The CDR3 consists of 13 residues. From germline, CDR1 is MGHRA and CDR2 YSYEKL. This CDR3 reads CASSQDGYGEQYF. Written as DNA, the CDR3 is TGCGCCAGCAGCCAAGATGGTTACGGGGAGCAGTACTTC.

V gene TRBV27 combines with J gene TRBJ2-3; a possible D gene is TRBD2 (5 bases). This CDR3 has 15 amino acids. The germline V gene has CDR1 MNHEY and CDR2 SMNVEV (reference sequence). Trimming cost V 1 base and J 0 bases, with 8 bases left between them. The CDR3 spells CASSLFPGSTDTQYF. The CDR3 coding sequence is TGTGCCAGCAGTTTATTCCCGGGGAGCACAGATACGCAGTATTTT.

This sequence joins TRBV7-9 and TRBJ1-3; D perhaps matches TRBD1 (6 bases). Germline CDR1 and CDR2: SEHNR and FQNEAQ (reference sequence). CDR3 length: 14 residues. V shed 5 bases and J shed 4 bases, with 12 bases lying between them. The CDR3 reads CASSRRGYGNTIYF. The CDR3 DNA follows: TGTGCCAGCAGCAGGAGGGGGTACGGAAACACCATATATTTT.

The V and J genes are TRBV5-4 and TRBJ2-7, with 10 bases lining up with TRBD2. The V and J ends lost 4 bases and 3 bases, in that order; junction bases with no gene match: 7. Per germline, CDR1 SGHNT and CDR2 YYREEE (reference sequence). This CDR3 spans 15 amino acids. Written as DNA, the CDR3 is TGTGCCAGCAGCCCTTCTAGCGGGAGCATCTACGAGCAGTACTTC. The encoded protein is CASSPSSGSIYEQYF. Full variable domain (remainder filled in from reference TRBV5-4 and TRBJ2-7): ETGVTQSPTHLIKTRGQQVTLRCSSQSGHNTVSWYQQALGQGPQFIFQYYREEENGRGNFPPRFSGLQFPNYSSELNVNALELDDSALYLCASSPSSGSIYEQYFGPGTRLTVT.

This clone showed up just a few times. This sequence joins TRBV14 and TRBJ1-2, with D perhaps matching TRBD1 (5 bases). Deletions cut 1 base from V and 4 bases from J, with 13 bases between. CDR3 size: 15 residues. Germline assignment: CDR1 SGHDN and CDR2 FVKESK. This chain's CDR3 is CASSQGDGVGYGYTF. CDR3 coding DNA: TGTGCCAGCAGCCAAGGGGACGGCGTTGGCTATGGCTACACCTTC.

The chain recombines TRBV9 with TRBJ1-1, with D hard to call. V lost 4 bases, J lost 0 bases, and 13 bases lay in between. Germline lookup yields CDR1 SGDLS and CDR2 YYNGEE. This CDR3 region has 15 residues. In DNA, the CDR3 is TGTGCCAGCAGCCCAGCGATAGTTATGAACACTGAAGCTTTCTTT. Protein product: CASSPAIVMNTEAFF.

This chain uses TRBV29-1 with TRBJ2-2; 10 bases line up with TRBD2. V gave up 3 bases and J gave up 5 bases; unmatched junction bases: 6. Germline lookup yields CDR1 SQVTM and CDR2 ANQGSEA. The CDR3 spans 15 residues. CDR3 region: CSVDLGLARTGELFF. The CDR3 DNA reads TGCAGCGTTGATCTGGGACTAGCGAGAACCGGGGAGCTGTTTTTT.

This sequence joins TRBV19 and TRBJ2-1, with 9 bases aligning to TRBD2. Germline-derived CDR1 and CDR2 are LNHDA and SQIVND (reference sequence). Losses at the gene ends were 2 bases for V and 8 bases for J; bases not matched to a gene: 7. This CDR3 is 15 amino acids long. CDR3 amino acids: CASSILAGRTHEQFF. CDR3 in DNA: TGTGCCAGTAGTATACTAGCGGGACGTACCCATGAGCAGTTCTTC.

The chain recombines TRBV6-4 with TRBJ1-2; D is unclear. Germline CDR1 MRHNA, CDR2 SNTAGT. Trimming cost V 4 bases and J 8 bases, with 5 bases left between them. The CDR3 runs 10 residues. CDR3 residues: CASSGRGYTF. In DNA form, the CDR3 reads TGTGCCAGCAGTGGGAGGGGCTACACCTTC.

The V gene is TRBV6-6, the J gene TRBJ1-1; 7 bases line up with TRBD1. V dropped 5 bases and J dropped 10; count of bases not matched to a gene: 19. The CDR3 loop spans 16 amino acids. Germline CDR1 MNHNY, CDR2 SVGAGI (reference sequence). The chain's CDR3 is CASSPDRDSWREGAFF. CDR3 nucleotides: TGTGCCAGCAGTCCCGACCGGGACAGCTGGAGGGAGGGAGCTTTCTTT.

The J gene is TRBJ2-2, the V gene TRBV4-2, with D hard to call. There are 13 residues in the CDR3. V lost 0 bases, J lost 6 bases, and 5 bases lay in between. Germline V gene lookup returns CDR1 LGHNA and CDR2 YNFKEQ. The CDR3: CASSQDGPGELFF. The CDR3 DNA reads as TGTGCCAGCAGCCAAGACGGGCCCGGGGAGCTGTTTTTT.

The chain combines TRBV2 with TRBJ2-2; 10 nucleotides match TRBD2. The V gene end was trimmed by 2 bases and the J gene end by 4 bases; junction bases not matched to a gene: 7. Germline V gene sequence: CDR1 SNHLY, CDR2 FYNNEI. The CDR3 totals 17 residues. CDR3 sequence: CASSEKAGGLGTGELFF. The DNA for the CDR3 is TGTGCCAGCAGTGAAAAAGCGGGGGGGCTCGGCACCGGGGAGCTGTTTTTT.

The chain employs TRBV7-2 and TRBJ2-7, with 10 bases that match TRBD1. The germline V gene has CDR1 SGHTA and CDR2 FQGNSA. V lost 5 bases, J lost 4 bases, and 5 bases stayed unmatched. The CDR3 spans 14 residues. The CDR3 sequence: CASSSRTGGYEQYF. Here the CDR3 DNA reads TGTGCCAGCAGCAGCCGGACAGGGGGTTACGAGCAGTACTTC.

The rearrangement uses TRBV6-6 and TRBJ1-5; no clear D. Germline assignment: CDR1 MNHNY and CDR2 SVGAGI (reference sequence). This CDR3 is built from 12 residues. Trimming took off 2 bases at V and 7 bases at J, with 6 bases between the two ends. This chain's CDR3 is CASSYPEQPQHF. CDR3 sequence (DNA): TGTGCCAGCAGTTACCCCGAGCAGCCCCAGCATTTT.

CDR3 residues: CAWRGWGQIATNEKLFF. The CDR3 nucleotides read TGTGCCTGGAGAGGTTGGGGACAGATTGCAACTAATGAAAAACTGTTTTTT. The genes are TRBV30 and TRBJ1-4; 7 bases agree with TRBD1. The J segment lost 0 bases and the V segment lost 3 bases, leaving 10 bases of the junction unmatched. Per the germline V gene, CDR1 is GTSNPN and CDR2 is SVGIG (reference sequence). The CDR3 consists of 17 residues.

The chain has TRBV13 and TRBJ2-7, with 7 nucleotides matching TRBD1. The CDR3 runs to 15 residues. V was pared by 0 bases and J by 4 bases, with 6 bases of the junction left unmatched. Looked up from germline, CDR1 is PRHDT and CDR2 is FYEKMQ (reference sequence). DNA for the CDR3: TGTGCCAGCAGCTTAGGTCAGGGGGTGGGATACGAGCAGTACTTC. Translating gives CASSLGQGVGYEQYF.

The V and J genes are TRBV6-1 and TRBJ2-3; TRBD1 agrees at 8 bases. V was clipped by 6 bases and J by 1 base; unmatched bases: 3. The CDR3 length is 14 residues. Germline V gene sequence: CDR1 MNHNS, CDR2 SASEGT. This CDR3 reads CASRKDRGTDTQYF. The CDR3, as DNA: TGTGCCAGCAGAAAGGACAGGGGCACAGATACGCAGTATTTT.

The J gene is TRBJ1-2, the V gene TRBV7-9, with TRBD1 identical over 8 bases. V dropped 5 bases and J dropped 4; count of bases not matched to a gene: 9. CDR3 length equals 15 residues. CDR1 is SEHNR and CDR2 is FQNEAQ in the germline V gene (reference sequence). CDR3 amino acids: CASSPAGQGGYGYTF. The CDR3 DNA sequence: TGTGCCAGCAGCCCCGCAGGACAGGGTGGCTATGGCTACACCTTC.

The rearrangement links TRBV4-1 to TRBJ2-5, with D possibly matching TRBD1 (5 bases). Germline V lookup: CDR1 MGHRA, CDR2 YSYEKL. Trimming took 2 bases from V and 7 from J, leaving 14 bases between them. CDR3 size: 14 residues. CDR3 DNA sequence: TGCGCCAGCAGCCAAACATCGCTCCAGGGGACCCAGTACTTC. This gives the protein CASSQTSLQGTQYF.

The chain is built from TRBV11-2 and TRBJ2-5, with unresolved D. This CDR3 has 12 residues. V dropped 5 bases and J dropped 8 bases, with 12 bases sitting between them. Germline loops: CDR1 SGHAT, CDR2 FQNNGV. DNA of the CDR3: TGTGCCAGCAGCCGAGACTGGCTAACCCAGTACTTC. Protein sequence: CASSRDWLTQYF.

J is TRBJ2-4 and V is TRBV5-8; possible D gene TRBD1, 5 bases. The V end was cut by 1 base, the J end by 0 bases, with 11 bases between. Germline values: CDR1 SGHTS, CDR2 YDEGEE. This CDR3 comprises 16 residues. CDR3 amino acids: CASSLKGWIAKNIQYF. For the CDR3, the DNA is TGTGCCAGCAGCTTGAAGGGGTGGATAGCCAAAAACATTCAGTACTTC.

In nucleotides, the CDR3 is TGTGCCAGCAGCTTGGGGCAGCAAGAGACCCAGTACTTC. Translated: CASSLGQQETQYF. The chain has TRBV7-3 and TRBJ2-5; tentatively, D is TRBD1 (5 bases). The ends were cut back, 3 bases at V and 2 bases at J, with 7 bases in the middle. CDR3 length: 13 amino acids. The germline CDR1 and CDR2 sequences are SGHTA and FQGTGA.

The rearrangement joins TRBV6-5 to TRBJ2-3; 8 bases are shared with TRBD1. V dropped 6 bases and J dropped 6; count of bases not matched to a gene: 5. The CDR3 loop spans 13 amino acids. Per the germline V gene, CDR1 is MNHEY and CDR2 is SVGAGI. The CDR3 reads CASRDRDPDTQYF. CDR3 DNA: TGTGCCAGCAGGGACAGGGATCCCGATACGCAGTATTTT.

The chain uses TRBV12-5 and TRBJ2-1, with TRBD1 identical over 9 bases. This CDR3 contains 13 residues. J lost 10 bases, V lost 3 bases, and 4 bases had no gene match. Per germline, CDR1 LGHNT and CDR2 FRNRAP. The CDR3 loop is CASGFGTGGEQFF. CDR3 in DNA: TGTGCTAGTGGTTTTGGCACAGGGGGCGAGCAGTTCTTC.

This clone was seen a single time. The chain is built from TRBV5-4 and TRBJ2-1, with D perhaps matching TRBD2 (6 bases). Trimming pared 3 bases from V and 4 bases from J, leaving 14 bases between. This CDR3 comprises 15 residues. Germline CDR1 and CDR2: SGHNT and YYREEE (reference sequence). CDR3 region: CASSSDLARYNEQFF. The CDR3 region has the DNA TGTGCCAGCAGCTCTGACCTAGCGCGATACAATGAGCAGTTCTTC.

This chain connects TRBV5-6 to TRBJ1-1, with D possibly being TRBD1 (5 bases). Germline V gene sequence: CDR1 SGHDT, CDR2 YYEEEE. The V gene lost 7 bases and the J gene lost 0 bases, with 19 bases spanning the gap. CDR3 length: 16 residues. The CDR3: CASLQLGDLLNTEAFF. The CDR3 bases are TGTGCCAGCCTACAACTAGGGGATTTATTGAACACTGAAGCTTTCTTT.